This T cell receptor (beta chain) was identified in a study of CD8 T cells in Susac syndrome. Random hexamers primed reverse transcription of about 0.45 to 1 ug RNA. Across 54 Vbeta and 13 Jbeta, TCR beta CDR3 was amplified with immunoSEQ multiplex PCR. One entry per CDR3 protein, called by TCRdb with MiXCR from the immunoSEQ multiplex PCR reads. The sample lists 150,000 to 200,000 distinct CDR3 sequences, less than 95% occurring once. V was trimmed by 4 bases and J by 4 bases, leaving 12 bases between them. The germline CDR1 and CDR2 sequences are SGHRS and YFSETQ. This CDR3 has 14 residues. The authors carried out high-throughput sequencing of TCR beta. They applied it to CD8+ and CD4+ T cells obtained from blood. Control patients had untreated stable or active relapsing-remitting multiple sclerosis by revised McDonald criteria. TEMRA cells were enriched by FACS, while CD8+ and CD4+ T cells were obtained through a negative isolation that was performed magnetically.

The sample comprised CD4+ T cells from PBMCs. The sequence derives from a human donor with multiple sclerosis. The chain couples TRBV5-1 to TRBJ1-3; D is ambiguous. The CDR3 protein is CASSQGVMGNTIYF. DNA of the CDR3: TGCGCCAGCAGCCAAGGTGTAATGGGAAACACCATATATTTT. The entire variable domain, with the rest obtained from reference TRBV5-1 and TRBJ1-3, is as follows: KAGVTQTPRYLIKTRGQQVTLSCSPISGHRSVSWYQQTPGQGLQFLFEYFSETQRNKGNFPGRFSGRQFSNSRSEMNVSTLELGDSALYLCASSQGVMGNTIYFGEGSWLTVV.